The 14 T cell receptor beta chains in this list originate from one sample, sequenced in a study of OX40 agonist ivuxolimab in advanced cancers. The library was built by means of the immunoSEQ multiplex PCR assay. The table was pulled from immuneACCESS by TCRdb, which kept in-frame rearrangements only. Such tables lose some clones; where checked, under half of the loss comes from unresolved V genes, and the rest has no known cause. This sample holds 100,000 or so clones; approximately 87% were observed only once. More than 5.5% of the sample goes to the ten largest clones. Sequenced here: CD4+ or CD8+ T cells sorted from blood, sampled in a trial of the OX40 agonist ivuxolimab. The origin of the receptors is an adult with an advanced solid tumor such as melanoma, head and neck, liver or kidney cancer.

The chain employs TRBV7-8 and TRBJ1-3; TRBD1 might be the D (5 bases). The CDR3 runs to 15 residues. Germline assignment: CDR1 SGHVS and CDR2 FQNEAQ. The V and J ends lost 0 bases and 6 bases respectively, with 12 bases between them. In nucleotides, the CDR3 is TGTGCCAGCAGCTTAGCGCGAAGGGGTGTAAACACCATATATTTT. This translates into CASSLARRGVNTIYF.

The CDR3 spells CASSGEQGNSNQPQHF. The CDR3 bases are TGTGCCAGCAGTGGGGAACAGGGAAATAGCAATCAGCCCCAGCATTTT. The chain combines TRBV28 with TRBJ1-5, with D possibly matching TRBD1 (6 bases). Looked up from germline, CDR1 is MDHEN and CDR2 is SYDVKM. V lost 5 bases and J 0 bases, leaving 14 bases between the germline ends. There are 16 residues in the CDR3.

The chain has TRBV7-2 and TRBJ2-7; tentative D call: TRBD1 (6 bases). The germline CDR1 and CDR2 sequences are SGHTA and FQGNSA. CDR3 size: 12 residues. Trimming took off 1 base at V and 11 bases at J, with 12 bases between the two ends. The CDR3 region is CASSLVMAGEYF. The CDR3 coding sequence is TGTGCCAGCAGCTTAGTTATGGCAGGGGAGTACTTC.

CDR3 protein: CASNPGDKRYEQYF. Written as DNA, the CDR3 is TGTGCCAGCAACCCGGGGGACAAGCGTTACGAGCAGTACTTC. The chain carries TRBV6-5 and TRBJ2-7; D possibly matches TRBD1 or TRBD2 (6 bases each). The CDR3 is made up of 14 amino acids. Germline CDR1 and CDR2: MNHEY and SVGAGI. With 7 bases removed from V and 4 bases from J, the gap between germline ends came to 17 bases.

The J gene is TRBJ2-1, the V gene TRBV10-2; D remains ambiguous. This CDR3 is built from 14 residues. CDR1 and CDR2 from the germline V gene are WSHSY and SAAADI. Trimming left V 0 bases short and J 8 bases short, with 11 bases between. Here the CDR3 DNA reads TGCGCCAGCAGTGAGTCTGGTAGTGGGGATGAGCAGTTCTTC. Protein: CASSESGSGDEQFF.

This clone was seen just once. This chain joins TRBV2 and TRBJ1-5; D call uncertain. The CDR3 runs to 13 residues. Germline V gene data show CDR1 as SNHLY and CDR2 as FYNNEI. The V gene lost 7 bases and the J gene lost 0 bases, with 7 bases spanning the gap. CDR3 region: CASILDSNQPQHF. CDR3 in DNA: TGTGCCAGCATCCTAGATAGCAATCAGCCCCAGCATTTT.

The CDR3 DNA is TGCGCCAGCAGCAGGGAAAATAGCAATCAGCCCCAGCATTTT. It specifies CASSRENSNQPQHF. The chain is built from TRBV4-1 and TRBJ1-5; D is unresolved. The CDR3 consists of 14 residues. The germline gives CDR1 MGHRA, CDR2 YSYEKL. Between the trimmed V and J ends, which lost 5 bases and 0 bases, there was a span of 8 bases.

The J gene is TRBJ2-2, the V gene TRBV5-4, with 7 bases aligning to TRBD1. Germline lookup yields CDR1 SGHNT and CDR2 YYREEE (reference sequence). V lost 2 bases, J lost 6 bases, and 7 bases stayed unmatched. The CDR3 runs to 15 residues. The CDR3 nucleotides read TGTGCCAGCAGCTTCGAGTGGCAGGGGGCCGGGGAGCTGTTTTTT. This codes for CASSFEWQGAGELFF.

The chain recombines TRBV19 with TRBJ2-2, with D hard to call. This CDR3 comprises 14 residues. CDR1 and CDR2 from the germline V gene are LNHDA and SQIVND (reference sequence). V lost 3 bases to trimming and J lost 5 bases, with 10 bases between them. The DNA of the CDR3 is TGTGCCAGTAGTATTGTCCCACCTACCGGGGAGCTGTTTTTT. Its protein product is CASSIVPPTGELFF.

This chain links TRBV7-9 with TRBJ1-2; tentatively, D is TRBD1 (5 bases). This CDR3 spans 11 amino acids. V lost 3 bases and J lost 8, with 7 bases in between. The V gene's germline CDR1 is SEHNR and CDR2 FQNEAQ (reference sequence). The CDR3 sequence: CASSLQGGYTF. In DNA, the CDR3 is TGTGCCAGCAGCTTGCAGGGAGGCTACACCTTC.

The CDR3 loop reads CASSLPTWGSHEQYF. DNA for the CDR3: TGTGCCAGCAGCTTGCCCACTTGGGGGTCCCACGAGCAGTACTTC. V is TRBV5-6 and J is TRBJ2-7; possibly TRBD1 or TRBD2 for D (5 bases each). Germline CDR1 and CDR2: SGHDT and YYEEEE. CDR3 length: 15 residues. Trimming pared 1 base from V and 5 bases from J, leaving 16 bases between.

V gene TRBV6-6 combines with J gene TRBJ1-1; no clear D. V lost 4 bases and J lost 3, with 12 bases in between. Looked up from germline, CDR1 is MNHNY and CDR2 is SVGAGI (reference sequence). The CDR3 runs 14 residues. The CDR3 nucleotides are TGTGCCAGCAGTTTCTTAGAGGTACACACTGAAGCTTTCTTT. This encodes CASSFLEVHTEAFF.

V usage is TRBV6-5 and J usage is TRBJ1-2; D may be TRBD1 (5 bases). Germline lookup yields CDR1 MNHEY and CDR2 SVGAGI. The CDR3 is made up of 13 amino acids. V was clipped by 7 bases and J by 2 bases, with 11 bases between them. The CDR3 sequence: CASTGHINYGYTF. DNA of the CDR3: TGTGCCAGCACCGGACATATAAACTATGGCTACACCTTC.

Only one count was recorded for this clone. This rearrangement joins TRBV7-8 to TRBJ2-5; 11 bases are shared with TRBD1. The CDR3 is 17 amino acids. Per germline, CDR1 SGHVS and CDR2 FQNEAQ. Unmatched junction bases numbered 10, after V lost 3 bases and J lost 4 bases. The DNA of the CDR3 is TGTGCCAGCAGCTTGTTTCGAGGACAGGGGGCGCTAGAGACCCAGTACTTC. As protein: CASSLFRGQGALETQYF.